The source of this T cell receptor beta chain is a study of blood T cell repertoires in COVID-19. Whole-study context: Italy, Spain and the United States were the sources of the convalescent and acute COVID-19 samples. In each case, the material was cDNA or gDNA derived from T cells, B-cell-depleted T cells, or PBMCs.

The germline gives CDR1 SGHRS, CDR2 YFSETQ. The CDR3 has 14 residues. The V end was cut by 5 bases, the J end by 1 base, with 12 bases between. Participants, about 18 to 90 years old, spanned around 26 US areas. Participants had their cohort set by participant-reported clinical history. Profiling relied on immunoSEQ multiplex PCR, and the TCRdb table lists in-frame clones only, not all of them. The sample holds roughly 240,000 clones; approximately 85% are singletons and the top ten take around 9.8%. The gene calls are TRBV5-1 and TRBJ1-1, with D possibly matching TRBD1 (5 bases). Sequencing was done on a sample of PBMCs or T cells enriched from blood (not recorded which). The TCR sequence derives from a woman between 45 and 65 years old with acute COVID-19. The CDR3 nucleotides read TGCGCCAGCAGTGCGGATAGGGGGAACACTGAAGCTTTCTTT. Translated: CASSADRGNTEAFF.